This T cell receptor (beta chain) comes out of a study of T-cell reconstitution after alpha-beta-depleted transplantation in children. During its preparation, the TCRbeta library received unique molecular identifiers. TCRdb analysed the PCR reads with MiXCR anew, one entry per CDR3 protein. The sample records about 580,000 distinct CDR3 sequences, more than 20% being singletons. The ends were cut back, 10 bases at V and 5 bases at J, with 11 bases in the middle. The germline V gene has CDR1 MNHEY and CDR2 SVGAGI. This CDR3 has 11 residues. Of note for this clonotype: Its cognate antigen is unknown.

Study-level results: Several hundred expanded graft clones reportedly were the source of alpha-beta T cells about two months after transplant. High day-60 TCRbeta diversity in some patients came from surviving recipient T cells and thymic progenitors. Newly generated T cells supplied most T-cell counts and diversity one year post-transplant.

The chain recombines TRBV6-5 with TRBJ2-5; D gene uncertain. The receptor was isolated from a boy under three years old who had a stem cell transplant for acute myeloid leukemia, so the T cells may come from the graft donor. This specimen was PBMCs, mostly from graft donor cells, taken 360 days after TCRalphabeta/CD19-depleted stem cell transplant. CDR3 DNA: TGTGCCACCGCCCAGCAGGAGACCCAGTACTTC. Encoded protein: CATAQQETQYF.